This T cell receptor beta chain was found in a study of beta chain features in type 1 diabetes. CD45RO/CCR7/CD25/CD127/CD95/CD27 separated CD4+ naive, central memory, regulatory and stem cell-like memory cells by sorting. The investigators reverse transcribed all of the isolated RNA, so they sequenced expressed TCRB transcripts. TCRdb's table, derived via immunoSEQ multiplex PCR, lists solely in-frame clones and lacks some. The data show hundreds of thousands of clones, roughly 14% seen once. In the case of this clone: The target antigen is unknown.

Study results and caveats: A greater similarity of naive, central memory and Treg TCRB repertoires was seen among patients than among healthy donors.

The germline V gene has CDR1 SGHTA and CDR2 FQGNSA. With V trimmed by 6 bases and J by 5 bases, 5 bases remained unmatched. The CDR3 has 15 amino acids. The TCR sequence derives from a man aged 25 to 40 in good health. The rearrangement links TRBV7-2 to TRBJ2-2, with TRBD2 matching over 11 bases. The specimen was naive CD4+ T cells from blood. The CDR3 region is CASRLAGAVTGELFF. The CDR3 coding sequence is TGTGCCAGCAGACTAGCGGGGGCGGTTACCGGGGAGCTGTTTTTT.